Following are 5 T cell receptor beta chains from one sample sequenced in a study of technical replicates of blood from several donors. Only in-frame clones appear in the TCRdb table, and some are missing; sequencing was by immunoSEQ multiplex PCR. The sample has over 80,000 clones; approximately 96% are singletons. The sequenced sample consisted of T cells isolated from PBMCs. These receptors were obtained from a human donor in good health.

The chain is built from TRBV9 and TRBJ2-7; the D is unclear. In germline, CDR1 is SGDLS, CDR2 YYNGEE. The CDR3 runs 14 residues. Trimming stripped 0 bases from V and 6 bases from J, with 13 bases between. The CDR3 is CASSVAVSPGEQYF. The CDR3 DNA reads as TGTGCCAGCAGCGTAGCGGTTAGTCCCGGCGAGCAGTACTTC. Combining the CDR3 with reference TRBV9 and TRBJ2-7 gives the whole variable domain DSGVTQTPKHLITATGQRVTLRCSPRSGDLSVYWYQQSLDQGLQFLIQYYNGEERAKGNILERFSAQQFPDLHSELNLSSLELGDSALYFCASSVAVSPGEQYFGPGTRLTVT.

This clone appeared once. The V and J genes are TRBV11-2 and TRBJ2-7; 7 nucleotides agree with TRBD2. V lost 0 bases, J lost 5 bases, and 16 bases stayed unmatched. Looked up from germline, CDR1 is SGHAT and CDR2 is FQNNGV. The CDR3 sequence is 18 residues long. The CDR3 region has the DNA TGTGCCAGCAGCTTAGATGGTCGGTTCGGCGGGAGTATGAACGAGCAGTACTTC. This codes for CASSLDGRFGGSMNEQYF.

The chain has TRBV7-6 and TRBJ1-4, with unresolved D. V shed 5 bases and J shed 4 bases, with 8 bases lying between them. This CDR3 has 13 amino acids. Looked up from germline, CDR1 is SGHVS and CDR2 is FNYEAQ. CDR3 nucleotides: TGTGCCAGCAGCCCTAGTCTTAATGAAAAACTGTTTTTT. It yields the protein CASSPSLNEKLFF.

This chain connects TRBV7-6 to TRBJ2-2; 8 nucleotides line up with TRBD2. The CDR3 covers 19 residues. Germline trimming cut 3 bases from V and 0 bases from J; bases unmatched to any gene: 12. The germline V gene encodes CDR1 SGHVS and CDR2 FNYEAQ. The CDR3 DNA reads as TGTGCCAGCAGCTTTCAAACCGAACTAGCGGTTACGAACACCGGGGAGCTGTTTTTT. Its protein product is CASSFQTELAVTNTGELFF.

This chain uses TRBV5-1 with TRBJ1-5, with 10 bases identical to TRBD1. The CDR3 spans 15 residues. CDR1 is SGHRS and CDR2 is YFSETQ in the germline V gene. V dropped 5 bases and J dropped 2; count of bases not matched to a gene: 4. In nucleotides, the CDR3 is TGCGCCAGCAGTTCTGGACAGGGGGGCAATCAGCCCCAGCATTTT. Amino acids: CASSSGQGGNQPQHF.